This T cell receptor beta chain derives from a study of T-cell memory formation after mild COVID-19. Each CDR3 protein gets one entry after TCRdb re-called the 5' RACE reads with MiXCR. The table records approximately 250,000 distinct CDR3 sequences, roughly 17% of them present only once. Germline values: CDR1 SGHRS, CDR2 YFSETQ. This CDR3 is 13 amino acids long. Between the trimmed V and J ends, which lost 1 base and 6 bases, there was a span of 11 bases. This clonotype appeared many times. The target antigen is unknown. General study results and limits: Contracting CD8+ clones were enriched in EMRA, CD4+ mainly in CM and EM.

The clonotype originates from a man between 18 and 29 years old who had mild COVID-19 (a few samples of this study predate the infection). Cell type and time point are not known. Sequenced material: PBMCs or a T cell subset sorted from them (not recorded which). The chain couples TRBV5-1 to TRBJ2-7; no clear D gene. The CDR3 loop is CASSLLSATEQYV. The CDR3 DNA reads as TGCGCCAGCAGCTTGCTAAGTGCTACCGAGCAGTACGTC.